The following is a TCR beta chain sequence with its context. Germline V gene lookup returns CDR1 SGHRS and CDR2 YFSETQ. Trimming at V came to 4 bases and at J to 3 bases, leaving 6 bases not matched to a gene. The CDR3 has 14 residues. Per the authors' pipeline: Nucleated cell number was recorded as an estimate derived from reference gene primer amplification. Clones were sequenced by immunoSEQ multiplex PCR, and TCRdb holds only the in-frame ones, with some missing. V and J calls and clone size are as listed in that table; D and trimming were resolved from the DNA. The table has 150,000 to 200,000 clones, around 81% seen once. This sample is part of a study of blood T cell repertoires in COVID-19. In the study overall: Spain, Italy and the United States supplied samples that represented acute and convalescent COVID-19. PBMCs, B-cell-depleted T cells, or T cells provided the cDNA or gDNA that made up the material.

Cohort allocation depended upon clinical history that participants reported. The V and J genes are TRBV5-1 and TRBJ2-5; 7 bases fit TRBD1. The sequence was collected from a man aged 40-50 years who had recovered from COVID-19. The sequenced material came from PBMCs or T cells enriched from blood (not recorded which). This CDR3 is CASSPGQIKETQYF. The CDR3 coding sequence is TGCGCCAGCAGCCCGGGACAGATTAAAGAGACCCAGTACTTC.